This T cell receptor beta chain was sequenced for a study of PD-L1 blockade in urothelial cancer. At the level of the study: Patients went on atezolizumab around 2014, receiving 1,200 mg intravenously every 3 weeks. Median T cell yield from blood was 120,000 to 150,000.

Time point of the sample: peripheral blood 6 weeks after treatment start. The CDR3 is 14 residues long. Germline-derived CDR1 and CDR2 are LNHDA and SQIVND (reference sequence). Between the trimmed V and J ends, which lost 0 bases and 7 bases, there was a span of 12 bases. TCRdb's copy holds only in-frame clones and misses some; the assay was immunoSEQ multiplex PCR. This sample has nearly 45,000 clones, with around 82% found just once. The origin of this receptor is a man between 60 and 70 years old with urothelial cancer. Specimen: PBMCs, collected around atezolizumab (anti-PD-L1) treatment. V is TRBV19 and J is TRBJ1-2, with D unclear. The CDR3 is CASSIDWQERGYTF. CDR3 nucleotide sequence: TGTGCCAGTAGTATAGATTGGCAGGAACGTGGCTACACCTTC.